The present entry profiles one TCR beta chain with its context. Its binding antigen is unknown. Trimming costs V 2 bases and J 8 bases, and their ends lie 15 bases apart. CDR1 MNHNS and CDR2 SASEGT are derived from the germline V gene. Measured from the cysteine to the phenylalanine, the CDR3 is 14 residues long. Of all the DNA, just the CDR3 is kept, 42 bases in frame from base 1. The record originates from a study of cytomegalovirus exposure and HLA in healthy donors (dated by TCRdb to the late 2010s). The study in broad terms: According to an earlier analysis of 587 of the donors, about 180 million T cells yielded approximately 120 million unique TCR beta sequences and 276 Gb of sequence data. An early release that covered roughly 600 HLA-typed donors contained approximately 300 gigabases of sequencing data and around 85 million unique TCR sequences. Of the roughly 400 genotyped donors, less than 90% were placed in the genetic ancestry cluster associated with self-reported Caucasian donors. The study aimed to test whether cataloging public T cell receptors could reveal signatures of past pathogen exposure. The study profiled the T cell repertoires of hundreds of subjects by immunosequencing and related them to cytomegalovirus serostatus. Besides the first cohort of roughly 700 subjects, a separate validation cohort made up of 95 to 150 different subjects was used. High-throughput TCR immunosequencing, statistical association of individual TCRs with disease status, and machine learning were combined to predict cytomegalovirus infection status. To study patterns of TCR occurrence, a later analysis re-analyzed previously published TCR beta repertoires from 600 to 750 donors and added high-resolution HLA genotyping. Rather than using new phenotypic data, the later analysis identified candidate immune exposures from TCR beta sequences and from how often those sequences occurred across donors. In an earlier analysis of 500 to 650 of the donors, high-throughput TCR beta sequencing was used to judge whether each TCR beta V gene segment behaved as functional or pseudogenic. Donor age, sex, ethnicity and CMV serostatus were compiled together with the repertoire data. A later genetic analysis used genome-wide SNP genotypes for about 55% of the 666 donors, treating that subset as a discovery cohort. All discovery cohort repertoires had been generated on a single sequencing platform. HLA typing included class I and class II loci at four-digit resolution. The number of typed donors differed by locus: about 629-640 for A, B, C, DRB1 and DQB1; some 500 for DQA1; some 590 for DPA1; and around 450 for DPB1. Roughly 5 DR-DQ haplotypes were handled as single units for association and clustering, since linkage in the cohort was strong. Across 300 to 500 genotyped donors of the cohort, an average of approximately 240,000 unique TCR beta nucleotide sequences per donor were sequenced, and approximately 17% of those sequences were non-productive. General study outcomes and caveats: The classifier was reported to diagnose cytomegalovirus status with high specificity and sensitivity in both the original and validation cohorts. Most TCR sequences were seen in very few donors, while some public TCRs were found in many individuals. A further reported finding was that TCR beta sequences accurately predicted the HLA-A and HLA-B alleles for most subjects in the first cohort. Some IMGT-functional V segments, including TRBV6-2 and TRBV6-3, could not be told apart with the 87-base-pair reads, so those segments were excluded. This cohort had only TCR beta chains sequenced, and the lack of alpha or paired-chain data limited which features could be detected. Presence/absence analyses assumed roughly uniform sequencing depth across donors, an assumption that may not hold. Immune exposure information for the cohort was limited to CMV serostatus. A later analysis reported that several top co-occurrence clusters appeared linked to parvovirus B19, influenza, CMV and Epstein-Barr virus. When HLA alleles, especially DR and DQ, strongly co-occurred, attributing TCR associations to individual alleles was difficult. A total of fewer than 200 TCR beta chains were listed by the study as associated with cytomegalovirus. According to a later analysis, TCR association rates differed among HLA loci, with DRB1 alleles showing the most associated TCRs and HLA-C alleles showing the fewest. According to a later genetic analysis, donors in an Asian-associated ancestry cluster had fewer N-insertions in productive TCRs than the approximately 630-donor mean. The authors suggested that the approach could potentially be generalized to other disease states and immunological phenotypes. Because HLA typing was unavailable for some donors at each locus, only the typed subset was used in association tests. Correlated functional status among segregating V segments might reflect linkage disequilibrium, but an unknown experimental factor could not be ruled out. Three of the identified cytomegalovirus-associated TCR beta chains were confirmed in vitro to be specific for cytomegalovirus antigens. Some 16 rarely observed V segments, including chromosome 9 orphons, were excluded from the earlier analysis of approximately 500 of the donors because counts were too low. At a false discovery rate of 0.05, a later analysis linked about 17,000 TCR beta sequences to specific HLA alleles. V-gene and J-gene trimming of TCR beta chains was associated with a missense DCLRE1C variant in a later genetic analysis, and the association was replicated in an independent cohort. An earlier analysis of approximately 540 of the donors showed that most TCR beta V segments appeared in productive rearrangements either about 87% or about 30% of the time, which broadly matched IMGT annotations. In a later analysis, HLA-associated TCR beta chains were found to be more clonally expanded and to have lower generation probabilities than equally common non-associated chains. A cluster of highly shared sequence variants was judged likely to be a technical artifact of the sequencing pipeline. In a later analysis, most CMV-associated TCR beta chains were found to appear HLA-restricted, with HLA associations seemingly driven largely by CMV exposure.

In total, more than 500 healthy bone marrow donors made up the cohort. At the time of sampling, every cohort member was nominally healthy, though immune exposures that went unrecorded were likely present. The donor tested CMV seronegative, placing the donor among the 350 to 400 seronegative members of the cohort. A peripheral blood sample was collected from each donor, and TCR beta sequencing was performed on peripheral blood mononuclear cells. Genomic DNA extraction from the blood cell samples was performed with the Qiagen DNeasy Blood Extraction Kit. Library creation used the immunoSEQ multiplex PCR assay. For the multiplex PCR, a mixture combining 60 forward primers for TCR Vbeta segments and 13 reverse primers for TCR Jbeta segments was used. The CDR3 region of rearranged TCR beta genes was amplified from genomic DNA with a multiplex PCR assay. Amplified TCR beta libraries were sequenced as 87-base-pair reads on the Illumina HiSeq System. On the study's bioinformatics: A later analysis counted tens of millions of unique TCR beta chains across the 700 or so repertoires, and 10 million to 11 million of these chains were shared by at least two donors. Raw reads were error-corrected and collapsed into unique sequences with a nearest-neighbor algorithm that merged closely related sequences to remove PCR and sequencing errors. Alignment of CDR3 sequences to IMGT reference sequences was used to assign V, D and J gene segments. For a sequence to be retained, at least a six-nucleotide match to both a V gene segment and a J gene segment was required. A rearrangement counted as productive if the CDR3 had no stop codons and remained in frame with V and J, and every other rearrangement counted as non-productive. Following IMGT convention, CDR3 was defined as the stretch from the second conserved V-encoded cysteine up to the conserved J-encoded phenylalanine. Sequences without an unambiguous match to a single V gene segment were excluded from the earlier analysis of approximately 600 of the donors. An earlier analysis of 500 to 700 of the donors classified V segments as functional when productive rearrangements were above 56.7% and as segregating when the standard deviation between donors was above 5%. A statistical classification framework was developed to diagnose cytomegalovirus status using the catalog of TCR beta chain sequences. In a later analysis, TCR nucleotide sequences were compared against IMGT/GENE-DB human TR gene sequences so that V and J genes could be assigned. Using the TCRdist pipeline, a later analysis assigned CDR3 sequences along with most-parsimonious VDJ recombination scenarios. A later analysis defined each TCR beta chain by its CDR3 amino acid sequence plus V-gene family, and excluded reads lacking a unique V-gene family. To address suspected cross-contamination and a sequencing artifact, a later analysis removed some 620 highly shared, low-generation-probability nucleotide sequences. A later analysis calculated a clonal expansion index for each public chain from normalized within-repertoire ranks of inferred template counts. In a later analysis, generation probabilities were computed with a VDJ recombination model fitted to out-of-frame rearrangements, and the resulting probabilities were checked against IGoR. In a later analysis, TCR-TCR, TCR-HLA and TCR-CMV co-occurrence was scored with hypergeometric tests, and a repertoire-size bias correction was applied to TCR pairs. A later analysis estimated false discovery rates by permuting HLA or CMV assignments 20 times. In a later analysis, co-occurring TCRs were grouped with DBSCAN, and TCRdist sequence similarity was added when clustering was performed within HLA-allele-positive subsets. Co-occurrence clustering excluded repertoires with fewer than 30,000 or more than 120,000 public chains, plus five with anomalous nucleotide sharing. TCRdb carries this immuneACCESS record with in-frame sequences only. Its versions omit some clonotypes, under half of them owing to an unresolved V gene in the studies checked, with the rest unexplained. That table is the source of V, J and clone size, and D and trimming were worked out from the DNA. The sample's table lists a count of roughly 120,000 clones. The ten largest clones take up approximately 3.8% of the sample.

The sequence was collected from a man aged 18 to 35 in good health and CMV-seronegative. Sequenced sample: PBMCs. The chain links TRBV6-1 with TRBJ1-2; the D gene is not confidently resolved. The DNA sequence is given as TGTGCCAGCAGTGAAAGGGAGTTTCGCGGAGGCTACACCTTC. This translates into CASSEREFRGGYTF.